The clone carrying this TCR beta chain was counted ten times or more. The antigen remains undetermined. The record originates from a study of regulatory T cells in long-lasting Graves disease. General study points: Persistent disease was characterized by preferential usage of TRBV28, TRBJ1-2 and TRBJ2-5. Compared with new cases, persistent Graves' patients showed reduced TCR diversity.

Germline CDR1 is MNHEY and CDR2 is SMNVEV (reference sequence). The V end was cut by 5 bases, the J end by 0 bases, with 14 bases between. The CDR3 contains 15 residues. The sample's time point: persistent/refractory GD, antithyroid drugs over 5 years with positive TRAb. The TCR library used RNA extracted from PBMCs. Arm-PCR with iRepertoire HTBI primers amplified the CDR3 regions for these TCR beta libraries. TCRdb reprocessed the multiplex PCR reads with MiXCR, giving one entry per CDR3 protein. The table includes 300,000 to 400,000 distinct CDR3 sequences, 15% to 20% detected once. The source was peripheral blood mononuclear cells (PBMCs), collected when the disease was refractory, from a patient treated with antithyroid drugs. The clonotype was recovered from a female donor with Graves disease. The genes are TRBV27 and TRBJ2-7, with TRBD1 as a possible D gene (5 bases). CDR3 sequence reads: CASSPLQGVSYEQYF. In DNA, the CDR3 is TGTGCCAGCAGTCCCTTGCAGGGCGTCTCCTACGAGCAGTACTTC.